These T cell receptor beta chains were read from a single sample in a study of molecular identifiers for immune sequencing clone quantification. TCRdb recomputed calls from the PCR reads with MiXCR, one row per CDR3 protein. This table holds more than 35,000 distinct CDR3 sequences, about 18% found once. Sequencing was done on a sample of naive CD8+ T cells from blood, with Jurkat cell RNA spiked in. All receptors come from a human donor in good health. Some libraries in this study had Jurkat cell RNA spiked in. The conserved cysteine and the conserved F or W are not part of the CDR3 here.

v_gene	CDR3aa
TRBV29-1	SGSWGTSYEQY
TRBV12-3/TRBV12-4	ASSFQRRVLC
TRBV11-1	ASSRYGTSYNEQF
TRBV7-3	ASSSVGGSTDTQY
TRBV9	ASSPNSWGIAGMGEEY
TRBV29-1	SVEHWDGNEQF
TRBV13	ASSTRRGGSTDTQY
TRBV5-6	ASSLGQKVPYGYT
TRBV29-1	SVERAASGANVLT
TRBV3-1	ASSSGPSGANVLT
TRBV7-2	ASSMGIYSNQPQH
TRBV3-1	ASSHRPTTDTQY
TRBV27	ASSLSLAGEQF
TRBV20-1	SARDPETYEQY
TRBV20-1	SAVSGFSYNEQF
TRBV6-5	ASSYGVLSGANVLT
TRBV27	ASSLDGIYEQY
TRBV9	ASSVAPLRTELNGQF
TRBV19	ASGLRGASNQPQH
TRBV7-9	ASSLEAYEQY
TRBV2	ASSGGQGATDTQY
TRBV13	ASSKVLDRAALTKNIQY
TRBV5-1	ASSFFEQTYEQY
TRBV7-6	ASSLSSWGGKQETQY
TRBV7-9	ASSLGQGNQPQH
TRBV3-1	ASSQDEVGGGPYYEQY
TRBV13	ASSLGGLAGHEQY
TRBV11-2	ASSLGWNEQF
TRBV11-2	ASSLTYATQYEQY